The rows below give T cell receptor beta chains drawn from one sample of a study of T cell responses to AZD1222 COVID-19 vaccine. Sequencing used immunoSEQ multiplex PCR; TCRdb keeps in-frame clones, though not all of them. The sample lists about 140,000 clones, around 93% seen once, with approximately 2.8% in the top ten. Sequencing used peripheral blood, obtained on day 0 of AZD1222 vaccination. The receptors shown here come from an adult in good health. Each CDR3 is given with its conserved first and last residue. D genes are given only for firm matches.

d_call j_call v_call cdr3_length cdr3_aa cdr3_nt
NA TRBJ1-1 TRBV15 12 CATSRDRAEAFF TGTGCCACCAGCAGAGATCGGGCTGAAGCTTTCTTT
NA TRBJ2-1 TRBV9 14 CASSLGRTGDEQFF TGTGCCAGCAGCCTAGGAAGAACTGGTGATGAGCAGTTCTTC
TRBD2 TRBJ2-3 TRBV7-2 14 CASRSGGATDTQYF TGTGCCAGCAGGAGCGGGGGGGCCACAGATACGCAGTATTTT
NA TRBJ1-6 TRBV30 12 CACYRETSPLHF TGTGCCTGTTACAGGGAGACATCACCCCTCCACTTT
NA TRBJ1-1 TRBV28 15 CASSLPDSMNTEAFF TGTGCCAGCAGTTTACCGGACAGCATGAACACTGAAGCTTTCTTT
NA TRBJ1-1 TRBV11-1 13 CASRGESNTEAFF TGTGCCAGCAGGGGGGAGAGTAACACTGAAGCTTTCTTT
NA TRBJ2-3 TRBV4-2 16 CASSQNALGDADTQYF TGTGCCAGCAGCCAAAATGCCCTAGGGGATGCAGATACGCAGTATTTT
TRBD2 TRBJ2-1 TRBV5-4 16 CASSLASGGPVNEQFF TGTGCCAGCAGCTTGGCAAGCGGGGGGCCAGTAAATGAGCAGTTCTTC
TRBD2 TRBJ2-1 TRBV6-6 16 CASRLLAGERYNEQFF TGTGCCAGCAGACTACTAGCGGGAGAAAGGTACAATGAGCAGTTCTTC
NA TRBJ1-4 TRBV4-2 15 CASSPWGGMGEKLFF TGTGCCAGCAGCCCCTGGGGGGGGATGGGTGAAAAACTGTTTTTT
NA TRBJ2-4 TRBV18 16 CASSSDPYLAKNIQYF TGTGCCAGCTCATCGGACCCGTACTTAGCCAAAAACATTCAGTACTTC
NA TRBJ2-1 TRBV9 15 CASSPRGAPFDEQFF TGTGCCAGCAGCCCCCGGGGGGCCCCGTTCGATGAGCAGTTCTTC
TRBD1 TRBJ2-1 TRBV24-1 15 CATMGGQGLGNEQFF TGTGCCACCATGGGCGGACAGGGCCTCGGCAATGAGCAGTTCTTC
NA TRBJ2-1 TRBV28 11 CASSVYGEQFF TGTGCCAGCAGCGTTTATGGTGAGCAGTTCTTC
NA TRBJ1-4 TRBV19 14 CASADRPGSEKLFF TGTGCCAGTGCAGACAGACCGGGGTCAGAGAAACTGTTTTTT
NA TRBJ2-1 TRBV11-3 13 CASSRGNHNEQFF TGTGCCAGCAGCAGGGGGAACCACAATGAGCAGTTCTTC
NA TRBJ1-2 TRBV19 11 CASSIGYGYTF TGTGCCAGTAGTATCGGCTATGGCTACACCTTC
NA TRBJ1-6 TRBV9 15 CASSEGPPGRSPLHF TGTGCCAGCAGCGAGGGCCCGCCGGGGCGTTCACCCCTCCACTTT